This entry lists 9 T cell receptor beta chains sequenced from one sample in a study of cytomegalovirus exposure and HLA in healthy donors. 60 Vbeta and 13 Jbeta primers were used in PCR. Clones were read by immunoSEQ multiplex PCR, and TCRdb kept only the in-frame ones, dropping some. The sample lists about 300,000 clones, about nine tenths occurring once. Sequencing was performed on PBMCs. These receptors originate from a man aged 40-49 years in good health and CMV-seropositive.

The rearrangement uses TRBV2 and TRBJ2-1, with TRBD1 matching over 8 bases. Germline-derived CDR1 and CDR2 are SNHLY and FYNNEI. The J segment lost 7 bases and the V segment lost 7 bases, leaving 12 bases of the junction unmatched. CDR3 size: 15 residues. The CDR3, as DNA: TGTGCCAGCAAGAGTGGGCAGGGGGCGAATAATGAGCAGTTCTTC. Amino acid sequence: CASKSGQGANNEQFF.

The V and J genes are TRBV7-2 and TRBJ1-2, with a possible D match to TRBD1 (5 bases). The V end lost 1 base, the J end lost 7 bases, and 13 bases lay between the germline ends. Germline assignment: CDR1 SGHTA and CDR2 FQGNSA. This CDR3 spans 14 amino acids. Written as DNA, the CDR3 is TGTGCCAGCAGCTTAGGGGGCGAATATAGTGGCTACACCTTC. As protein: CASSLGGEYSGYTF.

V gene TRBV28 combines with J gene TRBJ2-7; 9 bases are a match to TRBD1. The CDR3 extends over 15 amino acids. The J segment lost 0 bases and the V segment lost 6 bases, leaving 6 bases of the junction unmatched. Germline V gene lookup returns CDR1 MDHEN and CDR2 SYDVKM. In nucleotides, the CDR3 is TGTGCCAGCAGGCGCCGGGACAGGGTCTCCTACGAGCAGTACTTC. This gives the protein CASRRRDRVSYEQYF.

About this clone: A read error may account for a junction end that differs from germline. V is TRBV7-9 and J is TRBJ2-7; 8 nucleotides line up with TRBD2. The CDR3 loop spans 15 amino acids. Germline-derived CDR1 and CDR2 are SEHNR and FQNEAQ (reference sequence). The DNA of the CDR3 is TGTTCCAGCACCCCTCACCGGGGGGGCGCCTACGAGCAGTACTTC. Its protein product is CSSTPHRGGAYEQYF.

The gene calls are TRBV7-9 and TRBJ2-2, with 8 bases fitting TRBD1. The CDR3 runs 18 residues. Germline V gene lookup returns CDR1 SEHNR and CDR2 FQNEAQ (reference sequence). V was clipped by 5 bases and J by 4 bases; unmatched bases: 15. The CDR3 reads CASSPPPNRGWSTGELFF. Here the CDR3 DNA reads TGTGCCAGCAGCCCTCCCCCCAACAGGGGGTGGAGCACCGGGGAGCTGTTTTTT.

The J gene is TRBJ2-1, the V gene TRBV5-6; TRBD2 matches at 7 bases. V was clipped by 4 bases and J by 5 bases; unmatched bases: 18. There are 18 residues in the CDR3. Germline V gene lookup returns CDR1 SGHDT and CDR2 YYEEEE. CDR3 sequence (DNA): TGTGCCAGCAGCCCTCCACTTAGCGGGCCCTCGATGCACAATGAGCAGTTCTTC. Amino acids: CASSPPLSGPSMHNEQFF.

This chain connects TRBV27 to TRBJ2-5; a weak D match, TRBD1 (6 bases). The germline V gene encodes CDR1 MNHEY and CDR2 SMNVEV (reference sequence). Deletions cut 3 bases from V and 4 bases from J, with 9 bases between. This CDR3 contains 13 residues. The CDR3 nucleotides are TGTGCCAGCAGTTTGGGCAGGGGAGAGACCCAGTACTTC. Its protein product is CASSLGRGETQYF.

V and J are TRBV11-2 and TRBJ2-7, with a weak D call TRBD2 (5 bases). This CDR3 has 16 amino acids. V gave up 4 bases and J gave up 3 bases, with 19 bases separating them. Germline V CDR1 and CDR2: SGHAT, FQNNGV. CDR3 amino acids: CASSSRSLGGGYEQYF. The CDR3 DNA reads TGTGCCAGCAGCTCGCGTAGTCTGGGTGGAGGCTACGAGCAGTACTTC.

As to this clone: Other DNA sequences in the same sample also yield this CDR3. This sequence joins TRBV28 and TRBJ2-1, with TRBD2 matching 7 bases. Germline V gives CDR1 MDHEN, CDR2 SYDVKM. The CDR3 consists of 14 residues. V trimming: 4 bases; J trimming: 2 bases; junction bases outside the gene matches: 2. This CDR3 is CASSSSGTYNEQFF. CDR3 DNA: TGTGCCAGCAGTTCAAGCGGGACCTACAATGAGCAGTTCTTC.